The 17 T cell receptor beta chains presented below share a single source sample, sequenced in a study of blood T cell repertoires in COVID-19. Profiled with immunoSEQ multiplex PCR; TCRdb holds only in-frame clones, not every one. The data hold 70,000 to 95,000 clones, with 85% observed a single time. The specimen was peripheral blood. The receptors shown here come from a man older than 75 with active or convalescent COVID-19.

V gene TRBV28 combines with J gene TRBJ2-7, with no clear D. The CDR3 totals 12 residues. Germline values: CDR1 MDHEN, CDR2 SYDVKM. The V end lost 6 bases, the J end lost 0 bases, and 6 bases lay between the germline ends. CDR3 in DNA: TGTGCCAGCAGCGGTAACTCCTACGAGCAGTACGTC. The encoded protein is CASSGNSYEQYV.

This chain uses TRBV2 with TRBJ1-2; maybe TRBD1 (6 bases). Germline V gene data show CDR1 as SNHLY and CDR2 as FYNNEI. Deletions cut 5 bases from V and 3 bases from J, with 10 bases between. This CDR3 is built from 13 residues. CDR3 loop: CASSYRVDYGYTF. DNA for the CDR3: TGTGCCAGCAGTTACAGGGTAGACTATGGCTACACCTTC.

This chain uses TRBV12-5 with TRBJ2-5; weak D call: TRBD2 (5 bases). The CDR3 length is 13 residues. Trimming took 2 bases from V and 1 from J, leaving 5 bases between them. CDR1 LGHNT and CDR2 FRNRAP come from the germline V gene. In nucleotides, the CDR3 is TGTGCTAGTGGTTTGACTAGCCAAGAGACCCAGTACTTC. It is translated as CASGLTSQETQYF.

The V gene is TRBV5-8, the J gene TRBJ1-5; D call uncertain. The CDR3 is 15 residues long. Per the germline V gene, CDR1 is SGHTS and CDR2 is YDEGEE. V was shortened by 4 bases and J by 6 bases, with 17 bases between the two germline ends. The CDR3 loop is CASSPVSVAIQPQHF. The CDR3 region has the DNA TGTGCCAGCAGCCCGGTGTCGGTAGCGATTCAGCCCCAGCATTTT.

V usage is TRBV7-8 and J usage is TRBJ1-2, with 7 bases aligning to TRBD1. Germline V gene sequence: CDR1 SGHVS, CDR2 FQNEAQ. There are 15 residues in the CDR3. Losses at the gene ends were 1 base for V and 1 base for J; bases not matched to a gene: 3. The DNA of the CDR3 is TGTGCCAGCAGCTTAGTCCCAGGGGGTAACTATGGCTACACCTTC. Translating gives CASSLVPGGNYGYTF. Using reference TRBV7-8 and TRBJ1-2 for the parts outside the CDR3, the full variable domain is GAGVSQSPRYKVAKRGQDVALRCDPISGHVSLFWYQQALGQGPEFLTYFQNEAQLDKSGLPSDRFFAERPEGSVSTLKIQRTQQEDSAVYLCASSLVPGGNYGYTFGSGTRLTVV.

This chain connects TRBV19 to TRBJ1-1; 10 positions agree with TRBD1. The V gene's germline CDR1 is LNHDA and CDR2 SQIVND (reference sequence). The CDR3 has 17 amino acids. Trimming removed 6 bases from V and 0 bases from J; junction bases left unmatched: 10. CDR3 nucleotides: TGTGCCAGTAGCAACCCCGGGACAGGGGCTTTGAACACTGAAGCTTTCTTT. Protein product: CASSNPGTGALNTEAFF.

This chain links TRBV10-3 with TRBJ2-1; 10 bases fit TRBD1. Germline lookup yields CDR1 ENHRY and CDR2 SYGVKD. The CDR3 has 14 amino acids. The CDR3 loop reads CATRAGTGENEQFF. CDR3 bases: TGTGCAACCCGCGCCGGGACAGGGGAGAATGAGCAGTTCTTC.

The chain recombines TRBV10-1 with TRBJ2-7, with 7 bases identical to TRBD1. The V gene end was trimmed by 8 bases and the J gene end by 7 bases; junction bases not matched to a gene: 14. Per germline, CDR1 WNHNN and CDR2 SYGVQD (reference sequence). The CDR3 is 14 amino acids. This chain's CDR3 is CASARSKGAWEQYV. Here the CDR3 DNA reads TGCGCCAGCGCCCGAAGTAAGGGGGCTTGGGAGCAGTACGTC.

The J gene is TRBJ2-2, the V gene TRBV27; 10 nucleotides line up with TRBD2. CDR1 and CDR2 from the germline V gene are MNHEY and SMNVEV (reference sequence). The CDR3 runs to 15 residues. J was trimmed by 1 base and V by 8 bases; bases with no gene match: 4. CDR3 in amino acids: CASGASGRNTGELFF. CDR3 DNA sequence: TGTGCCAGCGGGGCTAGCGGGAGGAACACCGGGGAGCTGTTTTTT.

The CDR3 region is CASSLERSSYNEQFF. The DNA of the CDR3 is TGTGCCAGCAGCTTAGAGCGGAGCTCCTACAATGAGCAGTTCTTC. The chain uses TRBV7-9 and TRBJ2-1; maybe TRBD2 (5 bases). Germline V lookup: CDR1 SEHNR, CDR2 FQNEAQ (reference sequence). The CDR3 consists of 15 residues. Between the trimmed V and J ends, which lost 1 base and 0 bases, there was a span of 7 bases.

The chain combines TRBV6-5 with TRBJ2-1; 7 bases line up with TRBD2. The CDR3 is made up of 15 amino acids. The V segment lost 7 bases and the J segment 2 bases; nucleotides outside the gene matches: 8. Germline assignment: CDR1 MNHEY and CDR2 SVGAGI. The CDR3 loop is CASTVSGIAYNEQFF. The DNA of the CDR3 is TGTGCCAGCACCGTAAGCGGGATTGCCTACAATGAGCAGTTCTTC.

The V gene is TRBV19, the J gene TRBJ1-2; no clear D gene. V lost 7 bases, J lost 4 bases, and 13 bases lay in between. CDR1 LNHDA and CDR2 SQIVND come from the germline V gene (reference sequence). The CDR3 is made up of 13 amino acids. The CDR3 DNA reads TGTGCCAGTACGGACGGAGGAGTCTATGGCTACACCTTC. Translation: CASTDGGVYGYTF. Full variable domain (missing parts from reference TRBV19 and TRBJ1-2): DGGITQSPKYLFRKEGQNVTLSCEQNLNHDAMYWYRQDPGQGLRLIYYSQIVNDFQKGDIAEGYSVSREKKESFPLTVTSAQKNPTAFYLCASTDGGVYGYTFGSGTRLTVV.

This chain uses TRBV6-4 with TRBJ1-5; 8 nucleotides match TRBD1. Germline V gene sequence: CDR1 MRHNA, CDR2 SNTAGT. This CDR3 region has 13 residues. V shed 5 bases, J shed 5 bases, and the junction held 2 bases outside the gene matches. CDR3 loop: CASSQDRDQPQHF. The DNA of the CDR3 is TGTGCCAGCAGTCAGGACAGGGATCAGCCCCAGCATTTT.

The chain carries TRBV6-2 or TRBV6-3 and TRBJ1-5, with TRBD1 matching 11 bases. CDR3 length: 16 amino acids. The germline V gene encodes CDR1 MNHEY and CDR2 SVGEGT. V shed 5 bases and J 5 bases; nucleotides not matched to a gene: 8. CDR3 sequence (DNA): TGTGCCAGCAGTCCGTGGACAGGGGGCAGAGATCAGCCCCAGCATTTT. Its protein is CASSPWTGGRDQPQHF.

The V gene is TRBV19, the J gene TRBJ1-5, with D possibly TRBD1 on 5 matching bases. This CDR3 spans 16 amino acids. The germline gives CDR1 LNHDA, CDR2 SQIVND (reference sequence). Trimming pared 7 bases from V and 0 bases from J, leaving 16 bases between. For the CDR3, the DNA is TGTGCCAGTACCTCCTCAGGGTGGAATAGCAATCAGCCCCAGCATTTT. Encoded protein: CASTSSGWNSNQPQHF.

This rearrangement joins TRBV5-1 to TRBJ2-7; maybe TRBD2 (6 bases). The CDR3 length is 14 residues. Trimming removed 0 bases at V and 6 bases at J, with 13 bases between. The V gene's germline CDR1 is SGHRS and CDR2 YFSETQ. For the CDR3, the DNA is TGCGCCAGCAGCTTGGGGTTGGGGGGACGCGAGCAGTACGTC. It translates to CASSLGLGGREQYV.

The chain recombines TRBV6-5 with TRBJ1-3; D perhaps matches TRBD1 (5 bases). The CDR3 extends over 13 amino acids. Germline CDR1 MNHEY, CDR2 SVGAGI. Deletions cut 7 bases from V and 5 bases from J, with 12 bases between. The CDR3 here is CASTTGGRNTIYF. The CDR3 DNA is TGTGCCAGCACCACGGGGGGGAGAAACACCATATATTTT.